A single sample gave rise to the 18 T cell receptor beta chains below, sequenced in a study of T cells in Graves' hyperthyroidism and ophthalmopathy. Authors of the study amplified TCR beta CDR3 regions from RNA transcripts. The TCR CDR3 was amplified in a first-round RT-PCR using the HTBI primer set. Each CDR3 protein is one row after TCRdb ran MiXCR on the multiplex PCR reads. This table has hundreds of thousands of distinct CDR3 sequences, around 24% appearing once. The sample comprised blood. Receptors were obtained from a woman aged 40 to 50 with Graves' ophthalmopathy.

In regard to this clonotype: The conserved final phenylalanine or tryptophan is absent from the CDR3, which likely points to a read error. The chain links TRBV11-2 to TRBJ1-2, with D possibly TRBD1 on 6 matching bases. Germline-derived CDR1 and CDR2 are SGHAT and FQNNGV. The CDR3 sequence is 13 residues long. V was shortened by 6 bases and J by 7 bases, with 15 bases between the two germline ends. CDR3 sequence (DNA): TGTGCCAGCAGTTCTAACAGGGAGGTTGGCTACACCCTC. It is translated as CASSSNREVGYTL.

This clonotype was seen ten or more times. V and J are TRBV2 and TRBJ1-5; D call uncertain. The CDR3 has 15 residues. The germline V gene encodes CDR1 SNHLY and CDR2 FYNNEI. V lost 3 bases and J lost 0, with 9 bases in between. This CDR3 reads CASSDQIYSNQPQHF. DNA of the CDR3: TGTGCCAGCAGTGATCAGATTTATAGCAATCAGCCCCAGCATTTT.

The chain combines TRBV6-9 with TRBJ1-5; no clear D. V was clipped by 5 bases and J by 0 bases, with 14 bases between them. CDR3 size: 16 residues. Germline CDR1 and CDR2: MNHGY and SVAAGI. CDR3 amino acids: CASSLRTADSNQPQHF. CDR3 sequence (DNA): TGTGCCAGCAGTCTCCGGACGGCGGATAGCAATCAGCCCCAGCATTTT.

Ten or more counts support this clonotype. The chain joins TRBV2 to TRBJ2-7; perhaps D is TRBD1 or TRBD2 (5 bases each). V gave up 7 bases and J gave up 4 bases, with 11 bases separating them. The CDR3 contains 12 residues. The germline CDR1 and CDR2 sequences are SNHLY and FYNNEI. The CDR3 bases are TGTGCCAGCAATTCGGGGCGTTACGAGCAGTACTTC. This encodes CASNSGRYEQYF.

Regarding this clonotype: This may be a read error, as it is one base from a much larger clone. This chain uses TRBV20-1 with TRBJ2-5; 7 nucleotides match TRBD1. This CDR3 region has 14 residues. Germline V gene sequence: CDR1 DFQATT, CDR2 SNEGSKA (reference sequence). The DNA of the CDR3 is TGCAGTGCTGGAGACGAGACAGGGCAAGAGACCCAGTACTTC. Protein: CSAGDETGQETQYF.

This clonotype was picked up many times. The chain employs TRBV28 and TRBJ2-7, with 7 bases lining up with TRBD1. J was trimmed by 4 bases and V by 3 bases; bases with no gene match: 6. The CDR3 extends over 14 amino acids. The germline CDR1 and CDR2 sequences are MDHEN and SYDVKM. The CDR3 DNA is TGTGCCAGCAGTTTTGGCAGGGGGACGTACGAGCAGTACTTC. Amino acid sequence: CASSFGRGTYEQYF.

This clonotype was seen repeatedly, ten times or more. This chain joins TRBV11-1 and TRBJ1-3; TRBD1 is a possible D gene (6 bases). This CDR3 is 16 amino acids long. Germline V gene data show CDR1 as SGHAT and CDR2 as FQDESV (reference sequence). Trimming left V 5 bases short and J 5 bases short, with 19 bases between. The CDR3 region has the DNA TGTGCCAGCAGCCAAACAACAGGGAATGATAGAAACACCATATATTTT. This sequence encodes CASSQTTGNDRNTIYF.

The V gene is TRBV24-1, the J gene TRBJ2-7; D is uncertain. Trimming cost V 2 bases and J 5 bases, with 18 bases left between them. The CDR3 length is 16 residues. Germline V CDR1 and CDR2: KGHDR, SFDVKD. Here the CDR3 reads CATSDSDGHSIHEQYF. CDR3 bases: TGTGCCACCAGTGATTCTGACGGGCACAGTATCCACGAGCAGTACTTC.

This clonotype has at least ten counts. The genes are TRBV12-3 or TRBV12-4 and TRBJ2-7; 10 positions match TRBD1. Losses at the gene ends were 6 bases for V and 5 bases for J; bases not matched to a gene: 7. The CDR3 sequence is 14 residues long. CDR3 in DNA: TGTGCCAGCAGCAAGGACAGGGGGTCTGACGAGCAGTACTTC. Amino acids: CASSKDRGSDEQYF.

This clonotype was seen at least ten times. The gene calls are TRBV27 and TRBJ2-2; D call uncertain. The germline V and J ends were trimmed by 5 bases and 2 bases, with 9 bases remaining between them. The V gene's germline CDR1 is MNHEY and CDR2 SMNVEV (reference sequence). CDR3 length equals 14 residues. CDR3 amino acids: CASSLQENTGELFF. The CDR3 DNA reads TGTGCCAGCAGTCTGCAGGAAAACACCGGGGAGCTGTTTTTT.

The sample holds a few counts of this clonotype. The V call is TRBV11-3, the J call TRBJ2-7, with 7 nucleotides matching TRBD1. The V and J ends lost 1 base and 2 bases, in that order; junction bases with no gene match: 5. The CDR3 is 15 residues long. Germline V gene sequence: CDR1 SGHNT, CDR2 YENEEA. DNA of the CDR3: TGTGCCAGCAGCTTAGGGTGGGACAGAGCCTACGAGCAGTACTTC. It is translated as CASSLGWDRAYEQYF.

This clonotype has at least ten counts. The gene calls are TRBV20-1 and TRBJ1-1, with D perhaps TRBD1 (5 bases). The germline gives CDR1 DFQATT, CDR2 SNEGSKA (reference sequence). The CDR3 contains 13 residues. The CDR3 region is CSLWGVPSREAFF. In DNA, the CDR3 is TGCAGCCTCTGGGGGGTTCCCAGTCGTGAAGCTTTCTTT.

This CDR3 is CSAPIRAGASYFSYEQYF. CDR3 DNA sequence: TGCAGTGCCCCGATTCGAGCGGGAGCTTCCTACTTCTCCTACGAGCAGTACTTC. The J gene is TRBJ2-7, the V gene TRBV20-1; 8 nucleotides line up with TRBD2. The V segment lost 6 bases and the J segment 0 bases; nucleotides outside the gene matches: 19. Germline loops: CDR1 DFQATT, CDR2 SNEGSKA (reference sequence). The length of the CDR3 is 18 residues.

This clonotype was seen more than once but under ten times. A much larger clonotype is one base distant, so this may be a read error. The chain is built from TRBV6-1 and TRBJ2-6, with TRBD2 as a possible D gene (5 bases). Germline V gene data show CDR1 as MNHNS and CDR2 as SASEGT. This CDR3 comprises 13 residues. The CDR3 DNA is TGTGCCAGCAGTGTAGCGCCGAAGCGGACCTTAGCTTTC. It is translated as CASSVAPKRTLAF.

This clonotype has a count of ten or more. The chain couples TRBV20-1 to TRBJ2-7, with 7 nucleotides matching TRBD2. From germline, CDR1 is DFQATT and CDR2 SNEGSKA (reference sequence). Unmatched junction bases numbered 6, after V lost 4 bases and J lost 6 bases. The length of the CDR3 is 12 residues. CDR3 sequence: CSAISGTGEQYF. CDR3 DNA sequence: TGCAGTGCTATCAGCGGGACCGGCGAGCAGTACTTC.

The gene calls are TRBV12-3 or TRBV12-4 and TRBJ2-5; D gene unclear. This CDR3 is 17 amino acids long. Trimming shortened V by 5 bases and J by 2 bases, and 21 bases separated the two germline ends. The CDR3 DNA reads as TGTGCCAGCAGTCCGGGCGTTGTGGTAGCAGAGCAAGAGACCCAGTACTTC. Its translation: CASSPGVVVAEQETQYF.

This clonotype was detected ten times or more. This sequence joins TRBV4-2 and TRBJ2-3; D call uncertain. Germline values: CDR1 LGHNA, CDR2 YNFKEQ. The CDR3 length is 15 residues. Trimming removed 0 bases at V and 4 bases at J, with 11 bases between. Here the CDR3 reads CASSQDGIRADTQYF. The CDR3 region has the DNA TGTGCCAGCAGCCAAGATGGTATAAGGGCAGATACGCAGTATTTT.

The chain uses TRBV30 and TRBJ1-6, with D unresolved. Germline lookup yields CDR1 GTSNPN and CDR2 SVGIG (reference sequence). V was shortened by 3 bases and J by 7 bases, with 13 bases between the two germline ends. The CDR3 loop spans 14 amino acids. CDR3 coding DNA: TGTGCCTGGAGGGTGACGGCCAGAAATTCACCCCTCCACTTT. This sequence encodes CAWRVTARNSPLHF.